Each of the 26 T cell receptor beta chains below was sequenced from the same sample in a study of CD8 T cells in ankylosing spondylitis. Points from the study as a whole: What seemed typical of ankylosing spondylitis blood was a TCR beta motif built from several highly homologous variants.

MiXCR, run by TCRdb on the 5' RACE reads, gives a single entry per CDR3 protein. The sample shows roughly 700,000 distinct CDR3 sequences, about 20% of them seen only once. Their antigens are not known. The sequenced sample consisted of blood, either unsorted or a sorted T cell fraction (not recorded which). Source of these receptors: a male donor with ankylosing spondylitis.

This chain connects TRBV5-1 to TRBJ1-1, with D possibly matching TRBD1 (5 bases). Trimming shortened V by 0 bases and J by 0 bases, and 18 bases separated the two germline ends. Per germline, CDR1 SGHRS and CDR2 YFSETQ. The CDR3 totals 18 residues. As DNA, the CDR3 is TGCGCCAGCAGCTTGGGGTGGGGCAGGGTAGGGGTGAACACTGAAGCTTTCTTT. Translated, it gives CASSLGWGRVGVNTEAFF.

This clonotype was observed a few times. The CDR3 region is CASSPGDEEASTDTQYF. The CDR3 nucleotides read TGTGCCAGCAGCCCCGGTGACGAAGAAGCTAGCACAGATACGCAGTATTTT. The chain joins TRBV7-3 to TRBJ2-3; D unresolved. The germline gives CDR1 SGHTA, CDR2 FQGTGA. The CDR3 is made up of 17 amino acids. V shed 5 bases and J shed 0 bases, with 18 bases lying between them. Full variable domain (missing parts from reference TRBV7-3 and TRBJ2-3): GAGVSQTPSNKVTEKGKYVELRCDPISGHTALYWYRQSLGQGPEFLIYFQGTGAADDSGLPNDRFFAVRPEGSVSTLKIQRTERGDSAVYLCASSPGDEEASTDTQYFGPGTRLTVL.

The chain is built from TRBV11-2 and TRBJ1-1; TRBD1 is a possible D gene (5 bases). The ends were cut back, 4 bases at V and 4 bases at J, with 13 bases in the middle. CDR3 length: 14 amino acids. Looked up from germline, CDR1 is SGHAT and CDR2 is FQNNGV. CDR3 sequence reads: CASSSDLGGTEAFF. CDR3 nucleotides: TGTGCCAGCAGCTCGGACCTGGGGGGCACTGAAGCTTTCTTT.

This chain's CDR3 is CASSQDISLAYTDTQYF. CDR3 DNA sequence: TGCGCCAGCAGCCAAGACATCTCACTTGCTTACACAGATACGCAGTATTTT. V is TRBV4-1 and J is TRBJ2-3; D is unclear. Looked up from germline, CDR1 is MGHRA and CDR2 is YSYEKL. CDR3 length: 17 residues. The germline V and J ends were trimmed by 0 bases and 2 bases, with 15 bases remaining between them.

The V call is TRBV18, the J call TRBJ2-1; maybe TRBD2 (6 bases). Per germline, CDR1 KGHSH and CDR2 LQKENI. The V end was cut by 3 bases, the J end by 8 bases, with 11 bases between. CDR3 length: 13 amino acids. The DNA of the CDR3 is TGTGCCAGCTCACCGGCCATAGCGGATGAGCAGTTCTTC. This gives the protein CASSPAIADEQFF.

The V and J genes are TRBV29-1 and TRBJ2-7; 9 nucleotides match TRBD1. The CDR3 is 13 amino acids. V dropped 4 bases and J dropped 2; count of bases not matched to a gene: 3. Looked up from germline, CDR1 is SQVTM and CDR2 is ANQGSEA. CDR3 sequence (DNA): TGCAGCGTTGGGGACAGGGCCACCTACGAGCAGTACTTC. Translation gives CSVGDRATYEQYF.

This chain's CDR3 is CASSQDRAFHNEQFF. In DNA, the CDR3 is TGTGCCAGCAGCCAAGACAGGGCTTTCCACAATGAGCAGTTCTTC. The chain recombines TRBV3-1 with TRBJ2-1; weak D call: TRBD1 (5 bases). Trimming shortened V by 0 bases and J by 5 bases, and 11 bases separated the two germline ends. Per the germline V gene, CDR1 is LGHDT and CDR2 is YNNKEL (reference sequence). The CDR3 extends over 15 amino acids.

This clonotype was counted at least ten times. Compared with germline, one end of the junction differs, possibly owing to a read error. The gene calls are TRBV10-3 and TRBJ2-5; D is undetermined. The CDR3 length is 13 residues. In germline, CDR1 is ENHRY, CDR2 SYGVKD. The CDR3, as DNA: TGTGCCATCGGGTTTGGTAACCAAGAGTCCCAGTACTTC. It encodes CAIGFGNQESQYF.

The chain has TRBV20-1 and TRBJ2-3; 8 bases fit TRBD2. The germline V gene encodes CDR1 DFQATT and CDR2 SNEGSKA (reference sequence). The CDR3 has 14 amino acids. The trim removed 4 bases at V and 4 bases at J, leaving 7 bases unmatched. The CDR3 DNA sequence: TGCAGTGCTACAGCGGGAGCCCTTTCAGATACGCAGTATTTT. It specifies CSATAGALSDTQYF.

This chain connects TRBV12-3 or TRBV12-4 to TRBJ2-6; possibly TRBD1 or TRBD2 for D (6 bases each). The length of the CDR3 is 17 residues. Trimming pared 3 bases from V and 0 bases from J, leaving 12 bases between. The CDR3 loop is CASSLGAGSSGANVLTF. CDR3 in DNA: TGTGCCAGCAGTTTGGGGGCGGGGAGCTCTGGGGCCAACGTCCTGACTTTC.

In this sample, this clonotype turned up a few times. The chain couples TRBV7-9 to TRBJ2-5; 10 nucleotides agree with TRBD2. After removal of 1 base from V and 5 bases from J, the junction contained 7 bases not matched to a gene. Per germline, CDR1 SEHNR and CDR2 FQNEAQ (reference sequence). This CDR3 spans 16 amino acids. CDR3 amino acids: CASSLVRGAGGETQYF. Here the CDR3 DNA reads TGTGCCAGCAGCTTAGTTCGTGGAGCGGGAGGGGAGACCCAGTACTTC.

This clonotype was recorded a few times. The V call is TRBV12-3 or TRBV12-4, the J call TRBJ2-2, with D unclear. V lost 6 bases, J lost 4 bases, and 9 bases lay in between. The CDR3 is 13 residues long. The DNA of the CDR3 is TGTGCCAGCAGGACACGTTTCACCGGGGAGCTGTTTTTT. Translated, it gives CASRTRFTGELFF.

This clonotype was seen many times. This chain joins TRBV10-3 and TRBJ2-3, with TRBD2 as a possible D gene (5 bases). V lost 6 bases and J 3 bases, leaving 10 bases between the germline ends. The CDR3 sequence is 13 residues long. CDR1 is ENHRY and CDR2 is SYGVKD in the germline V gene. The CDR3 DNA reads as TGTGCCATCAGGTTCACGGGGACAGATACGCAGTATTTT. As protein: CAIRFTGTDTQYF.

Regarding this clonotype: An end of the junction does not agree with germline; a read error may underlie this. The V gene is TRBV3-1, the J gene TRBJ2-7, with D tentatively TRBD2 (5 bases). This CDR3 has 17 residues. The germline V gene encodes CDR1 LGHDT and CDR2 YNNKEL (reference sequence). CDR3 residues: CTSSPKAGGPVHYEQYF. As DNA, the CDR3 is TGTACCAGCAGCCCCAAGGCTGGAGGCCCCGTACACTACGAGCAGTACTTC.

This clonotype was recorded a few times. V and J are TRBV4-3 and TRBJ2-6, with TRBD1 identical over 10 bases. Germline CDR1 and CDR2: LGHNA and YSLEER. The CDR3 loop spans 18 amino acids. After removal of 3 bases from V and 1 base from J, the junction contained 6 bases not matched to a gene. The CDR3: CASSHPGTGDSGANVLTF. DNA of the CDR3: TGCGCCAGCAGCCACCCCGGGACAGGGGATTCTGGGGCCAACGTCCTGACTTTC.

The table lists this clonotype with many counts. The rearrangement joins TRBV29-1 to TRBJ2-1; the D gene could be TRBD1 or TRBD2 (5 bases each). This CDR3 is built from 12 residues. Germline-derived CDR1 and CDR2 are SQVTM and ANQGSEA. The germline V and J ends were trimmed by 3 bases and 4 bases, with 7 bases remaining between them. The CDR3 DNA reads as TGCAGCGTTGACAGGGAGTACAATGAGCAGTTCTTC. Its translation: CSVDREYNEQFF.

The chain has TRBV4-1 and TRBJ1-5; 7 nucleotides align to TRBD1. Per germline, CDR1 MGHRA and CDR2 YSYEKL. V dropped 3 bases and J dropped 0; count of bases not matched to a gene: 8. The CDR3 covers 17 residues. CDR3 bases: TGCGCCAGCAGCCAGTCCGGGACAGCCTATAGCAATCAGCCCCAGCATTTT. Its translation is CASSQSGTAYSNQPQHF.

The chain carries TRBV24-1 and TRBJ2-2; 7 bases are a match to TRBD2. The CDR3 runs to 16 residues. Germline V lookup: CDR1 KGHDR, CDR2 SFDVKD. Trimming removed 5 bases from V and 6 bases from J; junction bases left unmatched: 11. The CDR3 DNA follows: TGTGCCACCAGTGCGTCTAGCGGCGCCTTATCCGGGGAGCTGTTTTTT. Translation gives CATSASSGALSGELFF.

The chain employs TRBV15 and TRBJ1-4; no clear D gene. Trimming left V 0 bases short and J 8 bases short, with 13 bases between. Looked up from germline, CDR1 is LNHNV and CDR2 is YYDKDF (reference sequence). The CDR3 loop spans 15 amino acids. CDR3 in amino acids: CATSRDLPPGEKLFF. CDR3 in DNA: TGTGCCACCAGCAGAGATCTCCCACCCGGGGAAAAACTGTTTTTT.

The chain has TRBV18 and TRBJ1-3; unclear D gene. The CDR3 has 15 residues. Trimming removed 3 bases at V and 2 bases at J, with 11 bases between. Per the germline V gene, CDR1 is KGHSH and CDR2 is LQKENI. CDR3 coding DNA: TGTGCCAGCTCACCTTTAACTACTACTGGAAACACCATATATTTT. Translation gives CASSPLTTTGNTIYF.

The genes are TRBV20-1 and TRBJ2-1; D gene uncertain. The germline V gene has CDR1 DFQATT and CDR2 SNEGSKA (reference sequence). V was cut by 0 bases and J by 8 bases, with 11 bases left in between. The CDR3 extends over 13 amino acids. The CDR3 loop is CSARDLFSDEQFF. The CDR3 DNA sequence: TGCAGTGCTAGAGATCTCTTTAGTGATGAGCAGTTCTTC.

V is TRBV27 and J is TRBJ2-2; D not certain. CDR3 length: 14 residues. Trimming removed 3 bases from V and 1 base from J, with 6 bases in between. Per germline, CDR1 MNHEY and CDR2 SMNVEV (reference sequence). CDR3 loop: CASSFRQNTGELFF. CDR3 DNA sequence: TGTGCCAGCAGTTTCCGACAGAACACCGGGGAGCTGTTTTTT.

This chain uses TRBV20-1 with TRBJ2-5; unclear D gene. V lost 0 bases, J lost 5 bases, and 10 bases lay in between. From germline, CDR1 is DFQATT and CDR2 SNEGSKA (reference sequence). The CDR3 consists of 13 residues. In DNA form, the CDR3 reads TGCAGTGCTAGAGATGAGGCCAGTGAGACCCAGTACTTC. Its protein is CSARDEASETQYF.

Only a few counts were recorded for this clonotype. This sequence joins TRBV7-9 and TRBJ1-1, with D uncertain. This CDR3 has 14 residues. The V gene lost 5 bases and the J gene lost 1 base, with 11 bases spanning the gap. Germline CDR1 is SEHNR and CDR2 is FQNEAQ (reference sequence). The chain's CDR3 is CASSAMGPNTEAFF. The CDR3, as DNA: TGTGCCAGCAGCGCAATGGGCCCGAACACTGAAGCTTTCTTT.

The table lists this clonotype with a few counts. This sequence joins TRBV6-5 and TRBJ2-2, with 9 bases aligning to TRBD1. Germline trimming cut 2 bases from V and 6 bases from J; bases unmatched to any gene: 4. The CDR3 totals 15 residues. CDR1 and CDR2 (germline): MNHEY, SVGAGI. The CDR3 here is CASSYPGQGSGELFF. The CDR3 nucleotides are TGTGCCAGCAGTTACCCGGGACAGGGATCCGGGGAGCTGTTTTTT.

The chain recombines TRBV29-1 with TRBJ1-2; no definite D call. In germline, CDR1 is SQVTM, CDR2 ANQGSEA. This CDR3 comprises 11 residues. Trimming shortened V by 3 bases and J by 1 base, and 3 bases separated the two germline ends. As DNA, the CDR3 is TGCAGCGTTGATAATAACTATGGCTACACCTTC. It codes for CSVDNNYGYTF. The variable domain in full, completed from reference TRBV29-1 and TRBJ1-2, reads SAVISQKPSRDICQRGTSLTIQCQVDSQVTMMFWYRQQPGQSLTLIATANQGSEATYESGFVIDKFPISRPNLTFSTLTVSNMSPEDSSIYLCSVDNNYGYTFGSGTRLTVV.